This TCR beta chain was sequenced in a study of cytomegalovirus exposure and HLA in healthy donors. The primer mix had 60 Vbeta and 13 Jbeta primers. Repertoires were generated with immunoSEQ multiplex PCR, while TCRdb's copy carries only in-frame clones and drops some. The data show about 200,000 clones, 80% to 85% seen once. General study results and limits: An apparent linkage of common viral pathogens to several of the most significant clusters emerged in a later analysis. In a later analysis, HLA-associated TCR beta chains were more clonally expanded than equally common others. In an earlier analysis, in roughly 600 donors, most V segments appeared productive either ~87% or ~30% of the time.

A note on this clone: As yet, its antigen is unknown.

The CDR3 is 16 residues long. The germline CDR1 and CDR2 sequences are SGHAT and FQNNGV. The trim removed 0 bases at V and 9 bases at J, leaving 8 bases unmatched. The chain combines TRBV11-2 with TRBJ2-1; 10 nucleotides match TRBD2. This sequence originates from a woman between 40 and 55 years old in good health and CMV-seronegative. Sequencing used PBMCs. This chain's CDR3 is CASSLESGRAPGEQFF. The CDR3 DNA sequence: TGTGCCAGCAGCTTAGAAAGCGGGAGGGCCCCTGGTGAGCAGTTCTTC.